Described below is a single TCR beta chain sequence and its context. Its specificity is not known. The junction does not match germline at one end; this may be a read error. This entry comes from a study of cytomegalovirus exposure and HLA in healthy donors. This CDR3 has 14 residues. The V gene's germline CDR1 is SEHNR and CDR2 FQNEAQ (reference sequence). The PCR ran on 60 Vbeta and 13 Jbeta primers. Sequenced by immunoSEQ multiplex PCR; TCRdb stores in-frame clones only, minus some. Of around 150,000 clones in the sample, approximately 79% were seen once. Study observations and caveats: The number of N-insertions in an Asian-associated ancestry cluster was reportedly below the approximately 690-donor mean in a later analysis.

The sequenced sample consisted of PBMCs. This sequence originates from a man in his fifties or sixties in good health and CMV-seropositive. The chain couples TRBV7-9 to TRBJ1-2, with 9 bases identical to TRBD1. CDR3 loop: CSSREGQGNYGYTF. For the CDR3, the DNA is TGTTCCAGCAGGGAGGGACAGGGTAACTATGGCTACACCTTC.